The TCR beta chain described here comes from a study of blood T cell repertoires in COVID-19. As regards this clone: One base away lies a much larger clone, so this may be a sequencing read error.

Germline lookup yields CDR1 SGHNT and CDR2 YYREEE (reference sequence). Losses at the gene ends were 1 base for V and 5 bases for J; bases not matched to a gene: 11. CDR3 size: 17 residues. Using immunoSEQ multiplex PCR, the repertoire was profiled, and TCRdb retains in-frame clones only, with some absent. The profile covers 310,000 or so clones, with roughly 91% appearing a single time and 1% taken by the ten largest. This chain connects TRBV5-4 to TRBJ2-5, with 10 bases identical to TRBD1. Material for sequencing was peripheral blood. This TCR was recovered from a man in his fifties with active or convalescent COVID-19. The CDR3 DNA reads as TGTGCCAGCAGCTTGAGGTGGGGGGACAGGGGTGCGGAGACCCAGTACTTC. As protein: CASSLRWGDRGAETQYF.